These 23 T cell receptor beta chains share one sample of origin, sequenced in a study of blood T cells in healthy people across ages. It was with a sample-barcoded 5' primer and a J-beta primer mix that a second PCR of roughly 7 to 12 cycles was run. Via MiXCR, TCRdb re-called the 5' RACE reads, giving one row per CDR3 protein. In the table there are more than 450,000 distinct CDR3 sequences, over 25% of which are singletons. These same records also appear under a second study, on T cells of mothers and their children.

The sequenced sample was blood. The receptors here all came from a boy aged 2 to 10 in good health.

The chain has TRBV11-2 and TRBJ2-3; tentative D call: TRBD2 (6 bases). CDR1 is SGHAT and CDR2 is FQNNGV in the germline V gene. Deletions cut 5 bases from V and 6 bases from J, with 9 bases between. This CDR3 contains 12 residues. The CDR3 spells CASSRTSDTQYF. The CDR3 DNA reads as TGTGCCAGCAGCCGAACTAGCGATACGCAGTATTTT.

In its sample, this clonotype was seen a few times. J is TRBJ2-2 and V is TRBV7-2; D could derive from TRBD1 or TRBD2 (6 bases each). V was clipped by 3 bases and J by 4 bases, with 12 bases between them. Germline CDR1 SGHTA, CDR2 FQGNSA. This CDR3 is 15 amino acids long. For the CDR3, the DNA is TGTGCCAGCAGCTTTGGGGGGCTCGGCACCGGGGAGCTGTTTTTT. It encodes CASSFGGLGTGELFF.

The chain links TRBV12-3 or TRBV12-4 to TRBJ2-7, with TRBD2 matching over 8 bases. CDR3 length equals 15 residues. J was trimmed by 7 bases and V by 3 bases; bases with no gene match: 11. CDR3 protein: CASSLALGLAREQYF. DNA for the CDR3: TGTGCCAGCAGTTTGGCCCTCGGACTAGCACGGGAGCAGTACTTC.

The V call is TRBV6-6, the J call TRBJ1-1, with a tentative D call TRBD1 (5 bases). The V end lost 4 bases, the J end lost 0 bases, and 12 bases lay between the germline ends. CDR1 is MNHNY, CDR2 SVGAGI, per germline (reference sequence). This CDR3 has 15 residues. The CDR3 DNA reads TGTGCCAGCAGTTCTGGAGGGGAAATGAACACTGAAGCTTTCTTT. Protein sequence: CASSSGGEMNTEAFF.

In DNA form, the CDR3 reads TGTGCCAGCAAGTCCATCCCGGGGACTAGCAACAATGAGCAGTTCTTC. Translated, it gives CASKSIPGTSNNEQFF. The rearrangement links TRBV27 to TRBJ2-1; 9 bases map to TRBD2. Germline V lookup: CDR1 MNHEY, CDR2 SMNVEV (reference sequence). Trimming cost V 7 bases and J 5 bases; bases outside gene matches: 12. CDR3 length: 16 residues.

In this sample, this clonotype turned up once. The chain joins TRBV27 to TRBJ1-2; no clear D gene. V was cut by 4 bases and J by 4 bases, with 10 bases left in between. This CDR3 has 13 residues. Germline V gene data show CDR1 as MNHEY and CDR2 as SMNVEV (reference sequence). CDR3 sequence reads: CASSSQQTYGYTF. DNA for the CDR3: TGTGCCAGCAGTTCGCAACAGACCTATGGCTACACCTTC.

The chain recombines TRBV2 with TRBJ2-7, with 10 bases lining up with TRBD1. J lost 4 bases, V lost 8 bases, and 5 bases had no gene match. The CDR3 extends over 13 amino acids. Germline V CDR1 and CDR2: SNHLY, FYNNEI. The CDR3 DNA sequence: TGTGCCAGCCAAGGGGGACAGGGGTACGAGCAGTACTTC. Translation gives CASQGGQGYEQYF.

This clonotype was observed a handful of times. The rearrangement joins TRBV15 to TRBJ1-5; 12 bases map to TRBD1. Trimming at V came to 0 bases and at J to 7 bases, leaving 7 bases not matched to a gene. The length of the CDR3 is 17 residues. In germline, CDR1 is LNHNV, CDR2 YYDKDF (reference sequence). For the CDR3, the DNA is TGTGCCACCAGCAGAGAGAGAGGGACAGGGGGCGGGCAGCCCCAGCATTTT. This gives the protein CATSRERGTGGGQPQHF.

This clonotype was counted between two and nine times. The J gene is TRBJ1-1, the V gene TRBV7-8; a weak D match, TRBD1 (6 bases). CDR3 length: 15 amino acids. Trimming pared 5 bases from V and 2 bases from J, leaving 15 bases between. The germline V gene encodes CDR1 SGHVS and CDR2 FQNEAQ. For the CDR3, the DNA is TGTGCCAGCAGCCCCTGGGGGCTCCAAAACACTGAAGCTTTCTTT. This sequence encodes CASSPWGLQNTEAFF.

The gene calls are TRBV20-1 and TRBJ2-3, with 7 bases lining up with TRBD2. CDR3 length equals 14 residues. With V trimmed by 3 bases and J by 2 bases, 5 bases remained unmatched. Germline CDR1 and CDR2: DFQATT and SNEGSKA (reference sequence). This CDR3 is CSASGGFFTDTQYF. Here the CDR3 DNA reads TGCAGTGCTAGCGGGGGGTTTTTCACAGATACGCAGTATTTT.

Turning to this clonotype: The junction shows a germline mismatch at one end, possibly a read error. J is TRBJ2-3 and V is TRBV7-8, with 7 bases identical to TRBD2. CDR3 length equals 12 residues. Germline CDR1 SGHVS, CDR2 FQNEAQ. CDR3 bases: TGTGCCGGCAGCTTAAATCGGGAGGCGCAGTATTTT. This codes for CAGSLNREAQYF.

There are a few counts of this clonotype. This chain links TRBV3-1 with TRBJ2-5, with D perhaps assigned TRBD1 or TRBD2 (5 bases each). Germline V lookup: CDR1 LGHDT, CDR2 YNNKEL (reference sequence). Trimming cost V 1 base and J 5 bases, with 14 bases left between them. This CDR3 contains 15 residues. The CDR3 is CASSQAGAVRETQYF. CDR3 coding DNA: TGTGCCAGCAGCCAAGCCGGGGCAGTGAGGGAGACCCAGTACTTC.

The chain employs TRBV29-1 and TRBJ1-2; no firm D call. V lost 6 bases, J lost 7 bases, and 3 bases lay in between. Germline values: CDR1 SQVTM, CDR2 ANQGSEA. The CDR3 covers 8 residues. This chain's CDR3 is CSVGGYTF. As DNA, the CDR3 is TGCAGCGTGGGTGGCTACACCTTC.

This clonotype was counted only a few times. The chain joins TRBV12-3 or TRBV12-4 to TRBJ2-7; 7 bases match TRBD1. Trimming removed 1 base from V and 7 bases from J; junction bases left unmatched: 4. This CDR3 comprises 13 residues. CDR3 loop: CASSLEGADEQYF. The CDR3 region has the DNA TGTGCCAGCAGTTTAGAGGGGGCGGATGAGCAGTACTTC.

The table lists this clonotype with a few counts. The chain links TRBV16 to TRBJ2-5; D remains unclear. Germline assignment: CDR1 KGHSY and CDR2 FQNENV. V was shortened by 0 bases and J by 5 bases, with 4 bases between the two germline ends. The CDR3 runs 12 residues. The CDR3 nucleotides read TGTGCCAGCAGCCAATCTCTGGAGACCCAGTACTTC. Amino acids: CASSQSLETQYF.

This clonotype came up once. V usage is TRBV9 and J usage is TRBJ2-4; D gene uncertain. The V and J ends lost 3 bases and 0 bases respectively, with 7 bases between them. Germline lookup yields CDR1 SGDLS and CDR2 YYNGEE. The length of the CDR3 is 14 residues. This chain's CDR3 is CASSADLAKNIQYF. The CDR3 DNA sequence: TGTGCCAGCAGCGCGGACCTAGCCAAAAACATTCAGTACTTC. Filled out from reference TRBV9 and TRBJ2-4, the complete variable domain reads DSGVTQTPKHLITATGQRVTLRCSPRSGDLSVYWYQQSLDQGLQFLIQYYNGEERAKGNILERFSAQQFPDLHSELNLSSLELGDSALYFCASSADLAKNIQYFGAGTRLSVL.

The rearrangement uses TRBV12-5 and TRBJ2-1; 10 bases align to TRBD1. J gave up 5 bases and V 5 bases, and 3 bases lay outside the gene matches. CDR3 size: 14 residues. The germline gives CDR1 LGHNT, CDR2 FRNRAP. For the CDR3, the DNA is TGTGCTAGTGGTCGACAGGGGGCCAACAATGAGCAGTTCTTC. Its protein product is CASGRQGANNEQFF. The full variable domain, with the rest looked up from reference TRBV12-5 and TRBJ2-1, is DARVTQTPRHKVTEMGQEVTMRCQPILGHNTVFWYRQTMMQGLELLAYFRNRAPLDDSGMPKDRFSAEMPDATLATLKIQPSEPRDSAVYFCASGRQGANNEQFFGPGTRLTVL.

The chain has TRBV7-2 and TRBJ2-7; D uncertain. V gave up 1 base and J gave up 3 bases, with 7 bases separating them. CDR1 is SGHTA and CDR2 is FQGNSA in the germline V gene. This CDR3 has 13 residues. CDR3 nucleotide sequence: TGTGCCAGCAGCTTAGGGGCAGTCTACGAGCAGTACTTC. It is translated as CASSLGAVYEQYF.

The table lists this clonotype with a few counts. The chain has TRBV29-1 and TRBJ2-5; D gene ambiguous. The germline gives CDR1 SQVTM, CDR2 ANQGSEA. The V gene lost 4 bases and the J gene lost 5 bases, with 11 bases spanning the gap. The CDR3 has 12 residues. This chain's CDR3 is CSVGGRRETQYF. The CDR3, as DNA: TGCAGCGTTGGAGGTCGGCGGGAGACCCAGTACTTC.

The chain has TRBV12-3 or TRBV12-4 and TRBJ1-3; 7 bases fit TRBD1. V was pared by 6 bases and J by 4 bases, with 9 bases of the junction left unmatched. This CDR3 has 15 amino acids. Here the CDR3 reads CASRLDRTYGNTIYF. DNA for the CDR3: TGTGCCAGCAGATTGGACAGGACTTACGGAAACACCATATATTTT.

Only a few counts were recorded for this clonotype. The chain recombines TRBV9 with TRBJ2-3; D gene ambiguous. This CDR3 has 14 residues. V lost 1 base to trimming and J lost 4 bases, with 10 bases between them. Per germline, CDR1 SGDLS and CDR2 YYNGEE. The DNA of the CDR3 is TGTGCCAGCAGCGTAATGGATTTCGCAGATACGCAGTATTTT. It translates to CASSVMDFADTQYF.

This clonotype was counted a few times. CDR3 amino acids: CASRPGTLRTNSGNTIYF. DNA for the CDR3: TGTGCCAGCAGGCCCGGGACCTTGAGGACCAACTCTGGAAACACCATATATTTT. The chain employs TRBV12-3 or TRBV12-4 and TRBJ1-3, with D maybe TRBD1 (5 bases). This CDR3 contains 18 residues. The V and J ends lost 6 bases and 0 bases respectively, with 21 bases between them.

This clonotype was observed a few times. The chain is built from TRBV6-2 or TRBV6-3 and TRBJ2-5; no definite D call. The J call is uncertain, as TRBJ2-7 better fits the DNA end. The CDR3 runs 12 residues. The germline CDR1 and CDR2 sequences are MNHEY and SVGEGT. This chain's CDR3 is CASSYVIYEQYF. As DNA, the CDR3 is TGTGCCAGCAGTTATGTGATCTACGAGCAGTACTTC.